This entry describes one T cell receptor beta chain. No antigen is known for it. The sample is drawn from a study of CD8+ T cells in alopecia areata. Isolated RNA was reverse transcribed into cDNA used as the sequencing template. The repertoire was sequenced with immunoSEQ multiplex PCR; TCRdb's copy has only in-frame clones and lacks some. The repertoire holds 150,000 or so clones, with roughly 61% as singletons. Trimming pared 5 bases from V and 6 bases from J, leaving 17 bases between. Germline CDR1 LGHNA, CDR2 YSLEER. The CDR3 runs 15 residues. Researchers took lesional scalp punch biopsies and peripheral blood from people who were alopecia areata patients. Sorted out of PBMCs were CD4+ T cells and CD8+ T cells. The study, taken as a whole, reports: Compared with mice, patients displayed less clear TCR sharing, possibly for HLA-related reasons. Resident alphabeta T cells of normal skin are also sequenced in scalp samples.

Sample: CD4+ T cells sorted from blood, taken at week 0. This TCR was sampled from a human donor with alopecia areata. The chain combines TRBV4-3 with TRBJ2-1, with D tentatively TRBD2 (6 bases). DNA for the CDR3: TGCGCCAGCAGCTCGGGACTTCCTCCGGGCAATGAGCAGTTCTTC. Encoded protein: CASSSGLPPGNEQFF.